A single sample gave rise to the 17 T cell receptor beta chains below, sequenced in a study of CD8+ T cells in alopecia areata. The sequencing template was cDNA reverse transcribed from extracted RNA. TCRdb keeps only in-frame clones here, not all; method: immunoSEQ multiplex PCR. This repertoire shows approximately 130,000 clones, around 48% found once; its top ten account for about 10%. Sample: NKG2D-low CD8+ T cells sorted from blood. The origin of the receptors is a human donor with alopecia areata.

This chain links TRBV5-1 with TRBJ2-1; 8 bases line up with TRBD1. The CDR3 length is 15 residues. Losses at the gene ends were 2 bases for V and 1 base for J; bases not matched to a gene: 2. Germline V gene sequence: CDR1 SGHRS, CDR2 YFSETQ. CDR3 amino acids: CASSLRTGSYNEQFF. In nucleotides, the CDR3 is TGCGCCAGCAGCTTAAGGACAGGGTCCTACAATGAGCAGTTCTTC.

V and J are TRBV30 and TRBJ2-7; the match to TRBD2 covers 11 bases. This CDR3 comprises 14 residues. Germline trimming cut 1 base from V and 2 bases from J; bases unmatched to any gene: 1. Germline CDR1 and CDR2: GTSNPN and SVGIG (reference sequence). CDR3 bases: TGTGCCTGGAGTGGTAGCGGGAGGGCCTACGAGCAGTACTTC. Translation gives CAWSGSGRAYEQYF.

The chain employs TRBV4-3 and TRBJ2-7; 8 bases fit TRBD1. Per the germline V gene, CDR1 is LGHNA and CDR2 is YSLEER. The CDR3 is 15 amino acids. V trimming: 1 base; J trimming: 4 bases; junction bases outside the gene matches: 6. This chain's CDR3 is CASSQVSGGMYEQYF. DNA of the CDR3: TGCGCCAGCAGCCAAGTGTCAGGGGGCATGTACGAGCAGTACTTC.

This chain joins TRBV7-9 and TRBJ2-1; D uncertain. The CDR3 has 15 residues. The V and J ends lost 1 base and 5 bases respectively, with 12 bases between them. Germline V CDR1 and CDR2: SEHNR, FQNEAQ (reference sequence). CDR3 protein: CASSLVRLLNNEQFF. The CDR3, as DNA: TGTGCCAGCAGCTTAGTCAGGTTGCTGAACAATGAGCAGTTCTTC.

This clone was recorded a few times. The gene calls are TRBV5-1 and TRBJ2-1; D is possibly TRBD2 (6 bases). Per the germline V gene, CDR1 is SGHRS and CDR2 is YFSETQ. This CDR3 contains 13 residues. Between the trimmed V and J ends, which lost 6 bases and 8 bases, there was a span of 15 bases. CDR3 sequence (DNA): TGCGCCAGCACGGGGGATTTCAGCCATGAGCAGTTCTTC. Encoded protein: CASTGDFSHEQFF.

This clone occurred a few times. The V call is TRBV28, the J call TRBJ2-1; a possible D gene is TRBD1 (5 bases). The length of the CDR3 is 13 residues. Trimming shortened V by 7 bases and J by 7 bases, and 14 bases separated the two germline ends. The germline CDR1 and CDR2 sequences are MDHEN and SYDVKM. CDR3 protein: CASKQGSWNEQFF. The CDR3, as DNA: TGTGCCAGCAAGCAGGGATCCTGGAATGAGCAGTTCTTC.

CDR3 amino acids: CASSIVAGELFF. In DNA, the CDR3 is TGTGCCAGTAGTATTGTTGCCGGGGAGCTGTTTTTT. This sequence joins TRBV19 and TRBJ2-2, with D uncertain. The CDR3 loop spans 12 amino acids. The V end was cut by 3 bases, the J end by 6 bases, with 5 bases between. Looked up from germline, CDR1 is LNHDA and CDR2 is SQIVND (reference sequence). Together with reference TRBV19 and TRBJ2-2, the CDR3 gives the full variable domain: DGGITQSPKYLFRKEGQNVTLSCEQNLNHDAMYWYRQDPGQGLRLIYYSQIVNDFQKGDIAEGYSVSREKKESFPLTVTSAQKNPTAFYLCASSIVAGELFFGEGSRLTVL.

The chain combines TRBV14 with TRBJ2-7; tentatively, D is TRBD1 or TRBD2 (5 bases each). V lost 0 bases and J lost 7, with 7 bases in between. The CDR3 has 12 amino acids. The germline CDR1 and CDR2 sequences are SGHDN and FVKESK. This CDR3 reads CASSQEGTEQYF. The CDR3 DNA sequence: TGTGCCAGCAGCCAAGAAGGGACGGAGCAGTACTTC.

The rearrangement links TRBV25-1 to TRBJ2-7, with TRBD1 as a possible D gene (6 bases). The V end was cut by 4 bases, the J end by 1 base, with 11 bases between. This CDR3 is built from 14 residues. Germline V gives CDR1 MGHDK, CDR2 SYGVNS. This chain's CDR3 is CASSAWDTSYEQYF. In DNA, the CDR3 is TGTGCCAGCAGTGCATGGGACACGTCCTACGAGCAGTACTTC.

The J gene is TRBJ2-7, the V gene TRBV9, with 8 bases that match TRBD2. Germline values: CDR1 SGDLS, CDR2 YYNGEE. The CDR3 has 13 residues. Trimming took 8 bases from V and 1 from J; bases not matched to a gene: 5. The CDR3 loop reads CASSGGSSYEQYF. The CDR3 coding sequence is TGTGCCAGTTCGGGGGGGTCATCCTACGAGCAGTACTTC. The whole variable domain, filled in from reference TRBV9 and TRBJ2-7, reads DSGVTQTPKHLITATGQRVTLRCSPRSGDLSVYWYQQSLDQGLQFLIQYYNGEERAKGNILERFSAQQFPDLHSELNLSSLELGDSALYFCASSGGSSYEQYFGPGTRLTVT.

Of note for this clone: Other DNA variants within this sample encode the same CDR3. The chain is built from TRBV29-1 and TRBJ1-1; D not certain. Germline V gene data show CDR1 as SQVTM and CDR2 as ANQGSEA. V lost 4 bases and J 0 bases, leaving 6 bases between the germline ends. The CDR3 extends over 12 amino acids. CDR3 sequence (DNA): TGCAGCGTTGGGCAGATGAACACTGAAGCTTTCTTT. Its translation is CSVGQMNTEAFF.

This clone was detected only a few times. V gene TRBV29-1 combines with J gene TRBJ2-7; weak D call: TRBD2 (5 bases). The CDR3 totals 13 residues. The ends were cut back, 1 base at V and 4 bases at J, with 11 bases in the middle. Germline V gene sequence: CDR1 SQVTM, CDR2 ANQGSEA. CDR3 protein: CSVEVASRYEQYF. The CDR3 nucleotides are TGCAGCGTTGAAGTGGCTAGCCGGTACGAGCAGTACTTC.

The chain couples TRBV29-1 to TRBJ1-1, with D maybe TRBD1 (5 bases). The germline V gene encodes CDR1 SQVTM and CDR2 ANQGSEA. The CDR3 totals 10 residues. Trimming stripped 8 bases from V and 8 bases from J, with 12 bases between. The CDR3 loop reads CSYRGLEAFF. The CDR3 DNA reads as TGCAGCTACCGGGGCCTCGAAGCTTTCTTT.

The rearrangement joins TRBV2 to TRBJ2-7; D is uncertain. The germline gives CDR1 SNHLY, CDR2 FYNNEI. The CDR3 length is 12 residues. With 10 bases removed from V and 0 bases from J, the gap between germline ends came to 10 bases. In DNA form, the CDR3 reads TGTGCCATCACCACCCCCTCCTACGAGCAGTACTTC. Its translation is CAITTPSYEQYF. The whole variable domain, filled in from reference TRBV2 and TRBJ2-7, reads EPEVTQTPSHQVTQMGQEVILRCVPISNHLYFYWYRQILGQKVEFLVSFYNNEISEKSEIFDDQFSVERPDGSNFTLKIRSTKLEDSAMYFCAITTPSYEQYFGPGTRLTVT.

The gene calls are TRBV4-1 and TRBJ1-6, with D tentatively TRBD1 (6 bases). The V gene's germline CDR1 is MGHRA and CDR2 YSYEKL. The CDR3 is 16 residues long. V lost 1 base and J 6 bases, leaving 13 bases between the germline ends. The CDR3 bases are TGCGCCAGCAGCCAAGTGGAACAGGGAGTTAATTCACCCCTCCACTTT. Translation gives CASSQVEQGVNSPLHF.

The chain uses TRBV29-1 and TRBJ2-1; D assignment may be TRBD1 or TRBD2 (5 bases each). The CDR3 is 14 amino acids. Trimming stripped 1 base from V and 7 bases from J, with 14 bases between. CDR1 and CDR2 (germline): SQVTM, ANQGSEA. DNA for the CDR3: TGCAGCGTTGAAGGGGTGGGGGTCCAAAATGAGCAGTTCTTC. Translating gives CSVEGVGVQNEQFF.

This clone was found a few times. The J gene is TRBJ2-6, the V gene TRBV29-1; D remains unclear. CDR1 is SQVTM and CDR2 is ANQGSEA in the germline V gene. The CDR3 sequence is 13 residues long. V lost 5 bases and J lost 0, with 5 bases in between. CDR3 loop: CSVKVSGANVLTF. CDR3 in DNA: TGCAGCGTTAAGGTCTCTGGGGCCAACGTCCTGACTTTC.